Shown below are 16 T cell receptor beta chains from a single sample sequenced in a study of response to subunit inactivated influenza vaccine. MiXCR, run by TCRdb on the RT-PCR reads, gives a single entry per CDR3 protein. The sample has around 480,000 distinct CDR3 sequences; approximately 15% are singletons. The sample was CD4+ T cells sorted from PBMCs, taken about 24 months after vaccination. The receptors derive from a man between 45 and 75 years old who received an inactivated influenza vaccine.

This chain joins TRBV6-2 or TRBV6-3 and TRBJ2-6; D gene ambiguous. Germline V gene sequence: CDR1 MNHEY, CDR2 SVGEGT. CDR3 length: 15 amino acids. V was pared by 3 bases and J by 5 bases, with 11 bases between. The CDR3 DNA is TGTGCCAGCAGTTATCTCGCTTACCGGGCCAACGTCCTGACTTTC. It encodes CASSYLAYRANVLTF.

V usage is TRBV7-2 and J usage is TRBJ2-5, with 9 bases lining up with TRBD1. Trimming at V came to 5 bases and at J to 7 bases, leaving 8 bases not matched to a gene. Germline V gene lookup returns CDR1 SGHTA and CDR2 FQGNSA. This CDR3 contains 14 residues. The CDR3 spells CASSRNRGQGTQYF. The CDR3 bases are TGTGCCAGCAGCCGGAACAGGGGGCAGGGGACCCAGTACTTC.

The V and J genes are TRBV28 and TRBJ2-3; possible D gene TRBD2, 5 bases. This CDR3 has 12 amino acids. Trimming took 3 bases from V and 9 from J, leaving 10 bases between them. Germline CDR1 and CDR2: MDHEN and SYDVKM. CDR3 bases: TGTGCCAGCAGTTTTGGTGAGGGCACGCAGTATTTT. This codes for CASSFGEGTQYF.

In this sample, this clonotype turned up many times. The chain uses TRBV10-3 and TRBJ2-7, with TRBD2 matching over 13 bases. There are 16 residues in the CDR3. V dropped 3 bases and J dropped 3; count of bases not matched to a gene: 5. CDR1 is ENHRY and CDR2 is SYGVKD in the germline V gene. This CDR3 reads CAISDSRTSGSYEQYF. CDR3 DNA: TGTGCCATCAGTGATTCAAGGACTAGCGGGAGCTACGAGCAGTACTTC.

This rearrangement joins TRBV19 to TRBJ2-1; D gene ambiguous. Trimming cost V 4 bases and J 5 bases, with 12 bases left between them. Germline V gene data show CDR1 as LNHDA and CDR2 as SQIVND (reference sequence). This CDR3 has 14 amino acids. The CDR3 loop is CASSKGPENNEQFF. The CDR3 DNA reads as TGTGCCAGTAGTAAAGGTCCCGAGAACAATGAGCAGTTCTTC.

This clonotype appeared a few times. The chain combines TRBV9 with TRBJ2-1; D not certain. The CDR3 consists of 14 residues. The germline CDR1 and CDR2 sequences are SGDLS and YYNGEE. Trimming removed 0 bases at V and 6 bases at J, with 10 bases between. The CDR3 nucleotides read TGTGCCAGCAGCGTAGGTGGGCTGATCAATGAGCAGTTCTTC. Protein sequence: CASSVGGLINEQFF.

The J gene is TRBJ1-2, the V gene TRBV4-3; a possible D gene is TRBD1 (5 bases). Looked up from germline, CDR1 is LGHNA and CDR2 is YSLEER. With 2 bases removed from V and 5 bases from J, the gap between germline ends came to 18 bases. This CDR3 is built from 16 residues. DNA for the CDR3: TGCGCCAGCAGCCAATTCCCTAGGGGTTCGGCTTATGGCTACACCTTC. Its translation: CASSQFPRGSAYGYTF.

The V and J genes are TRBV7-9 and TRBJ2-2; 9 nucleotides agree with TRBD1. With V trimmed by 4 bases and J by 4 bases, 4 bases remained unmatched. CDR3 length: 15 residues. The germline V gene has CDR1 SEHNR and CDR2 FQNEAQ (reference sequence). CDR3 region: CASSSDRGRTGELFF. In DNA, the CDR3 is TGTGCCAGCAGCTCGGACAGGGGTCGCACCGGGGAGCTGTTTTTT.

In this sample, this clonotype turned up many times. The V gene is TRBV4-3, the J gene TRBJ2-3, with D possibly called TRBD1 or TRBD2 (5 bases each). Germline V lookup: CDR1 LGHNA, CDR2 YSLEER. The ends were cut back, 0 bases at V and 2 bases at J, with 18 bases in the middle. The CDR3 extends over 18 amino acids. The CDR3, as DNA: TGCGCCAGCAGCCAAGATCTTGGGGCGCGGGTAGCCACAGATACGCAGTATTTT. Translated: CASSQDLGARVATDTQYF.

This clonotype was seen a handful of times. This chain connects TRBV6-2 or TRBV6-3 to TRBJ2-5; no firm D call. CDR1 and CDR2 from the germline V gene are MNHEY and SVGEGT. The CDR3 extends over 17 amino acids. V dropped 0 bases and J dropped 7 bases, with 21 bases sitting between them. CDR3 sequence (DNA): TGTGCCAGCAGTTACTCCTGGACCCGCTGGAGTGATGGGACCCAGTACTTC. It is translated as CASSYSWTRWSDGTQYF.

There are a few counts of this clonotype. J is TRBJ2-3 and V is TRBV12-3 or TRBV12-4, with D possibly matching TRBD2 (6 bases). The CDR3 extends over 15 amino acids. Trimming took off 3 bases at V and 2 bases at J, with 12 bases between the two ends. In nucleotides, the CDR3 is TGTGCCAGCAGTTTCGGGGGTTCGGACACAGATACGCAGTATTTT. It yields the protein CASSFGGSDTDTQYF.

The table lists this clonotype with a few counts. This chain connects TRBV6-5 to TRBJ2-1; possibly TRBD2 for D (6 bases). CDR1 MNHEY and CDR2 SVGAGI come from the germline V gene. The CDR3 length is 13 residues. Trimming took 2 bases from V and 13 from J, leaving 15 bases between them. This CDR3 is CASSYGGGLTQFF. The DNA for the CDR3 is TGTGCCAGCAGTTACGGCGGAGGGCTAACCCAGTTCTTC.

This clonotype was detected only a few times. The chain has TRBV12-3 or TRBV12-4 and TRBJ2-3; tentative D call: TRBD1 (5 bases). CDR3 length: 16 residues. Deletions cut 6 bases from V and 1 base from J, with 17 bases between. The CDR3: CASRQWQGDGTDTQYF. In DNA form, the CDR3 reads TGTGCCAGCAGGCAATGGCAGGGTGACGGCACAGATACGCAGTATTTT.

In DNA form, the CDR3 reads TGTGCCAGCAGCCCTCAGTTAAGAGTTGAAGCTTTCTTT. The encoded protein is CASSPQLRVEAFF. The rearrangement joins TRBV12-3 or TRBV12-4 to TRBJ1-1; D is unclear. V was pared by 6 bases and J by 7 bases, with 15 bases between. The CDR3 covers 13 residues.

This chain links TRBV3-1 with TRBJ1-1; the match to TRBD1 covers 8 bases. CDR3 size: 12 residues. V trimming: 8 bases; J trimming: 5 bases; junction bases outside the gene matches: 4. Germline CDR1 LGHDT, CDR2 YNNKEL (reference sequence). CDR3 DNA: TGTGCCAGCCGAAGACAGGGGACTGAAGCTTTCTTT. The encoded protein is CASRRQGTEAFF. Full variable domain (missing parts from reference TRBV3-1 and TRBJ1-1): DTAVSQTPKYLVTQMGNDKSIKCEQNLGHDTMYWYKQDSKKFLKIMFSYNNKELIINETVPNRFSPKSPDKAHLNLHINSLELGDSAVYFCASRRQGTEAFFGQGTRLTVV.

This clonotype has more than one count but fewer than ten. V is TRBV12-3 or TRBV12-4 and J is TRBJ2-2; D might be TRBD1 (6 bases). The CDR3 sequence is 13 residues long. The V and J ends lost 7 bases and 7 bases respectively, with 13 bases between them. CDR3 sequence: CASNQQGIGELFF. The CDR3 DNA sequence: TGTGCCAGCAATCAACAGGGTATCGGGGAGCTGTTTTTT.